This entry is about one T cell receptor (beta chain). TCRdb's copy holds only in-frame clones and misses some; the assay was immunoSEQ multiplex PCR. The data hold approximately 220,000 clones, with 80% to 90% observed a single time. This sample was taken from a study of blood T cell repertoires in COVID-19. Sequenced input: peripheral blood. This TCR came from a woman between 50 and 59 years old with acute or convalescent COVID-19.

The CDR3, as DNA: TGTGCCAGCAGTGAAGCCGCGTACGAGCAGTACTTC. This sequence encodes CASSEAAYEQYF. The V call is TRBV2, the J call TRBJ2-7; D ambiguous. V was trimmed by 0 bases and J by 4 bases, leaving 4 bases between them. Germline loops: CDR1 SNHLY, CDR2 FYNNEI. The CDR3 is 12 residues long.